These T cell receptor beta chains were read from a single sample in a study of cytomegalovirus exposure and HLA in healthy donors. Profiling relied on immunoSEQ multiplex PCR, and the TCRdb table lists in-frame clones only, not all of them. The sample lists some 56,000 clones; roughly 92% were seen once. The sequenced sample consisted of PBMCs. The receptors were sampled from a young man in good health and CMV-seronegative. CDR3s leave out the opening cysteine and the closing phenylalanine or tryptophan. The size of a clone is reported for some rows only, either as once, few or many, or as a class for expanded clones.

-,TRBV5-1,ASSEKQGSNTEAF
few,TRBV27,ASSDNPTLGDTQY
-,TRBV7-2,ASSLGTSGPISYEQY
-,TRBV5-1,ASSLQGGSTDTQY
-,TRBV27,ASSLESLTSMNEQF
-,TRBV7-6,ATGLAGYNEQF
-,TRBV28,ASSLAGANTGELF
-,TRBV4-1,ASSQAGSGRLPGELF
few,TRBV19,ASWDSLLGYT
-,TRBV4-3,ASSQVSQGAGGYT
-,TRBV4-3,ASSQDLSSYQPQH
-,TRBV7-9,ASSRTSGNPQETQY
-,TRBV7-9,ASAGYRGPEAF
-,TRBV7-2,ASSLGGRGFTDTQY
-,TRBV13,ASSSPSGRTDTQY
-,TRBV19,ASSIESRTYEQY
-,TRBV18,ASSPGQGSPGEAF
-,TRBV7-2,ASSLFQNTGELF
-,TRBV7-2,ASSLVEGLLYNEQF
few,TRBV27,ASSPTGGAKGYT
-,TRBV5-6,ASSLVDGGRAFEQF
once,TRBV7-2,ASSLEVWTTLREQETQY
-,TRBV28,ASSLGGRQETQY
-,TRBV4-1,ASSQDPGGSYNEQF
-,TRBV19,ASSSDRVGNQPQH
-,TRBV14,ASSQVGTRNTDTQY
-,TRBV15,ATSTRDTRRNIQY
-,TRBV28,ASSLPQGVNEQY
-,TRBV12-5,ASGLTAQNEQF
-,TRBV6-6,ASSPSNTEAF
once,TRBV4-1,ASRGGGNIQY
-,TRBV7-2,ASTFSNTEAF
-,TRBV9,ASSPGTGTVQPQH
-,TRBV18,ASSFEEDTEAF
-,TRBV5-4,ASSPGQGAWTEAF
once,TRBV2,ASRLAGGPSYNEQF
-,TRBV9,ASSVSRSGGELF
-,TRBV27,ASSSVGGRGEQY
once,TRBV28,AAGGYGEKLF
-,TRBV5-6,ASSLEDRGQGYT
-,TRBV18,ASHPTSGEFYNEQF
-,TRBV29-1,SVLWRGETQY
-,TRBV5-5,ASSLEAAVQETQY